The 5 T cell receptor beta chains in this list originate from one sample, sequenced in a study of shared clonotypes between healthy human individuals. Assay: immunoSEQ multiplex PCR; the TCRdb copy retains only in-frame clones and omits some. This table has approximately 2.1 million clones, 85% to 95% appearing once. The specimen was naive CD4+ T cells from PBMCs. The subset denotes: CD45RA+ positively selected. These receptors were taken from a man aged 18 to 35 in good health. Some clones in this sample may be carry-over from other donors' samples.

The V call is TRBV7-2, the J call TRBJ2-5; D is tentatively TRBD1 or TRBD2 (5 bases each). Trimming took off 1 base at V and 4 bases at J, with 10 bases between the two ends. The CDR3 loop spans 14 amino acids. Germline V gene lookup returns CDR1 SGHTA and CDR2 FQGNSA. In DNA, the CDR3 is TGTGCCAGCAGCTTAGTACGGGACGGAGAGACCCAGTACTTC. This gives the protein CASSLVRDGETQYF.

V usage is TRBV10-3 and J usage is TRBJ2-5; 7 bases are a match to TRBD1. This CDR3 region has 13 residues. After removal of 8 bases from V and 2 bases from J, the junction contained 5 bases not matched to a gene. Per the germline V gene, CDR1 is ENHRY and CDR2 is SYGVKD. The CDR3 sequence is CAIREGAQETQYF. CDR3 nucleotides: TGTGCCATCCGAGAGGGGGCTCAAGAGACCCAGTACTTC.

The rearrangement uses TRBV23-1 and TRBJ2-1, with 15 bases lining up with TRBD2. TRBV23-1 carries the ORF label, with uncertain function. The CDR3 contains 21 residues. Losses at the gene ends were 6 bases for V and 9 bases for J; bases not matched to a gene: 24. The CDR3 is CASRSPTGLAGGGRKTSEQFF. The CDR3 DNA sequence: TGCGCCAGCAGATCACCAACAGGACTAGCGGGAGGGGGTAGGAAGACGAGTGAGCAGTTCTTC.

This sequence joins TRBV21-1 and TRBJ1-3. TRBV21-1 is recorded as a pseudogene. CDR3 length equals 16 residues. CDR3 amino acids: CASSTPFWTLGNTIYF. CDR3 sequence (DNA): TGTGCCAGCAGCACTCCGTTTTGGACTCTCGGAAACACCATATATTTT.

The chain joins TRBV6-4 to TRBJ2-4, with TRBD1 as a possible D gene (5 bases). V gave up 0 bases and J gave up 1 base, with 10 bases separating them. The CDR3 is 16 amino acids. Germline lookup yields CDR1 MRHNA and CDR2 SNTAGT. CDR3 sequence reads: CASSDSTRGAKNIQYF. The CDR3, as DNA: TGTGCCAGCAGTGACTCGACAAGGGGTGCCAAAAACATTCAGTACTTC.